The following is a T cell receptor beta chain sequence with its context. Its binding antigen is unknown. It has no much larger one-base neighbor in the sample; base qualities were not kept. Library preparation was by PCR. TCRdb lists the instrument as Illumina HiSeq 2500. To normalize quantification of the TCRbeta repertoire, the TCR libraries were built with molecular barcoding that relied on unique molecular identifiers. In TCRdb, the public reads were trimmed at Q25 with fastp and aligned with MiXCR, with productive beta chains retained. Rows matching on CDR3 protein sequence are summarized as one entry with the most common DNA and genes. The table for this sample lists a few hundred thousand distinct CDR3 sequences; roughly 27% of them were counted only once. The ten largest clones capture less than 40% of the sample. This specimen's treatment or condition label, per the study, means: allogeneic hematopoietic cell transplantation with graft depleted of TCRalphabeta T cells and CD19 B cells. Transplant recipients were children who received TCRalphabeta/CD19-depleted allogeneic hematopoietic cell grafts.

V is cut by 5 bases and J by 2 bases, and the space between the germline ends is 17 bases. The germline V gene specifies SGHRS as CDR1 and YFSETQ as CDR2. The CDR3 has 15 amino acids, counting the end cysteine and phenylalanine. The only DNA kept is the CDR3, 45 bases in frame from the first base. This entry comes from a study of T-cell reconstitution after alpha-beta-depleted transplantation in children listed by TCRdb under 2016. With regard to the full study: The study quantitatively tracked T-cell immune reconstitution after TCRalphabeta/CD19-depleted allogeneic hematopoietic cell transplantation in children using TCR repertoire profiling.

Broad study findings and their caveats: In some patients, high TCRbeta diversity at day 60 was attributed to recipient T cells and intrathymic progenitors that had survived conditioning. The apparently early recovery of alphabetaT-cell counts about two months after transplant reportedly depended on only several hundred rapidly expanded clones that came from non-depleted graft cells. Hyperexpanded clone frequencies declined over subsequent months; after one year, T-cell counts and TCRbeta diversity were mostly attributed to newly produced T cells.

Rearrangement joined TRBV5-1 to TRBJ2-7; the D gene is perhaps TRBD2, from 6 matching bases. The specimen comprised PBMCs, sampled before TCRalphabeta/CD19-depleted stem cell transplant. The receptor was isolated from a boy under two years old with Wiskott-Aldrich syndrome, due to receive a stem cell transplant. The CDR3 region has the sequence CASSLQAGRTYEQYF. The DNA reads TGCGCCAGCAGTCTTCAAGCAGGGAGGACCTACGAGCAGTACTTC.